The 9 T cell receptor beta chains given below trace back to one sample, sequenced in a study of T cells in Graves' hyperthyroidism and ophthalmopathy. It was RNA transcripts that yielded the amplified TCR beta CDR3 regions. TCR CDR3 regions were first amplified by RT-PCR with HTBI primers. TCRdb recomputed calls from the multiplex PCR reads with MiXCR, one row per CDR3 protein. The table has some 800,000 distinct CDR3 sequences, more than 30% seen once. Material for sequencing was blood. These receptor sequences come from a man aged 18-30 years with Graves' hyperthyroidism.

This clonotype has just a few counts. The rearrangement links TRBV19 to TRBJ1-5, with no clear D. The CDR3 sequence is 15 residues long. The germline CDR1 and CDR2 sequences are LNHDA and SQIVND (reference sequence). V lost 9 bases to trimming and J lost 4 bases, with 19 bases between them. CDR3 loop: CASDPLVGRNQPQHF. In DNA form, the CDR3 reads TGTGCCAGCGACCCCCTGGTAGGGAGGAATCAGCCCCAGCATTTT.

The chain joins TRBV7-2 to TRBJ2-7; 12 bases agree with TRBD2. Germline CDR1 reads SGHTA; CDR2 reads FQGNSA. V gave up 5 bases and J gave up 6 bases; unmatched junction bases: 5. The CDR3 loop spans 14 amino acids. The CDR3 DNA sequence: TGTGCCAGCAGCCCGGGGACTAGCGGGTTCGAGCAGTACTTC. Protein product: CASSPGTSGFEQYF.

This clonotype has ten or more counts. The chain carries TRBV2 and TRBJ2-5; D is uncertain. The V gene's germline CDR1 is SNHLY and CDR2 FYNNEI. The CDR3 sequence is 10 residues long. V lost 7 bases, J lost 4 bases, and 4 bases lay in between. CDR3 protein: CASTRETQYF. The DNA for the CDR3 is TGTGCCAGCACACGAGAGACCCAGTACTTC.

The gene calls are TRBV7-8 and TRBJ1-5, with 7 bases lining up with TRBD1. CDR1 SGHVS and CDR2 FQNEAQ come from the germline V gene. V shed 5 bases and J 2 bases; nucleotides not matched to a gene: 18. The CDR3 sequence is 19 residues long. Here the CDR3 DNA reads TGTGCCAGCAGCCCCCGGAGGGGAGCGAGGGGGCTTGGCAATCAGCCCCAGCATTTT. Its protein product is CASSPRRGARGLGNQPQHF.

This clonotype was counted at least ten times. The CDR3 spells CSVDVSGAGTEAFF. The CDR3, as DNA: TGCAGCGTTGATGTCTCGGGGGCAGGGACTGAAGCTTTCTTT. This chain connects TRBV29-1 to TRBJ1-1; D perhaps matches TRBD1 (6 bases). Germline lookup yields CDR1 SQVTM and CDR2 ANQGSEA. This CDR3 is built from 14 residues. V dropped 3 bases and J dropped 5 bases, with 16 bases sitting between them. The complete variable domain, with remaining parts taken from reference TRBV29-1 and TRBJ1-1, reads SAVISQKPSRDICQRGTSLTIQCQVDSQVTMMFWYRQQPGQSLTLIATANQGSEATYESGFVIDKFPISRPNLTFSTLTVSNMSPEDSSIYLCSVDVSGAGTEAFFGQGTRLTVV.

The table lists this clonotype with a count of one. The chain couples TRBV29-1 to TRBJ1-1; D gene uncertain. CDR1 SQVTM and CDR2 ANQGSEA come from the germline V gene. Trimming shortened V by 8 bases and J by 1 base, and 8 bases separated the two germline ends. The CDR3 has 11 residues. CDR3 loop: CSLPGNTEAFF. The CDR3, as DNA: TGCAGCTTGCCAGGGAACACTGAAGCTTTCTTT.

This chain connects TRBV7-2 to TRBJ1-1, with a weak D call TRBD1 (6 bases). Deletions cut 2 bases from V and 4 bases from J, with 14 bases between. Looked up from germline, CDR1 is SGHTA and CDR2 is FQGNSA. The CDR3 is made up of 15 amino acids. The chain's CDR3 is CASSLQTGIRTEAFF. The CDR3 DNA is TGTGCCAGCAGCTTACAGACAGGTATTCGCACTGAAGCTTTCTTT.

The gene calls are TRBV9 and TRBJ1-3; D is possibly TRBD1 (5 bases). The germline V gene has CDR1 SGDLS and CDR2 YYNGEE. The V and J ends lost 3 bases and 0 bases respectively, with 19 bases between them. This CDR3 is 18 amino acids long. The CDR3 protein is CASSDTTSTTVSGNTIYF. CDR3 bases: TGTGCCAGCAGCGATACAACTTCTACGACAGTCTCTGGAAACACCATATATTTT.

The rearrangement uses TRBV5-1 and TRBJ1-2; D remains unclear. V was pared by 3 bases and J by 0 bases, with 12 bases between. Germline V lookup: CDR1 SGHRS, CDR2 YFSETQ. The CDR3 runs to 15 residues. In DNA, the CDR3 is TGCGCCAGCAGCTACGTGGGGTCCTCTAACTATGGCTACACCTTC. It is translated as CASSYVGSSNYGYTF.